This paragraph covers one TCR beta chain sequence. Its target is unknown. These data are taken from a study of graft-versus-host responses after intestinal transplantation. General observations from the study: The marrow of recipients harbored GvH clones, and ileum or blood showed some of them first.

The data were produced by immunoSEQ multiplex PCR, yet TCRdb's version contains in-frame clones alone and is incomplete. The sample holds 37,000 or so clones; 87% are singletons and the top ten take more than 15%. Lamina propria and intraepithelial lymphocytes were released by processing graft tissue. The receptor was isolated from a human patient who received an intestinal transplant, so some T cells may come from the graft donor. The sample in question was ileum tissue, obtained 200 to 210 days after intestinal transplant.

The CDR3 DNA sequence: TGTGCCAGCAGTTCCCTCGGGAGGGGGCGTAACAATGAGCAGTTCTTC. Translated, it gives CASSSLGRGRNNEQFF. This chain links TRBV27 with TRBJ2-1; maybe TRBD2 (8 bases). The CDR3 runs 16 residues. Trimming stripped 4 bases from V and 5 bases from J, with 18 bases between. Germline V gene data show CDR1 as MNHEY and CDR2 as SMNVEV (reference sequence).